The 7 T cell receptor beta chains below all came from one sample that was sequenced in a study of early T cells in non-severe SARS-CoV-2 infection. One entry per CDR3 protein results from TCRdb running MiXCR on the 5' RACE reads. The sample has approximately 30,000 distinct CDR3 sequences; around 7% are singletons. The material sequenced was whole blood. All receptors derive from an adult who was a healthcare worker with PCR-confirmed SARS-CoV-2 infection or an uninfected control (not recorded which).

This clonotype was detected many times. The V gene is TRBV5-1, the J gene TRBJ2-5; no clear D gene. The CDR3 extends over 15 amino acids. V was cut by 0 bases and J by 3 bases, with 12 bases left in between. Germline loops: CDR1 SGHRS, CDR2 YFSETQ. The CDR3 DNA sequence: TGCGCCAGCAGCTTGGGTGGTGTCAGAGAAGAGACCCAGTACTTC. Translating it yields CASSLGGVREETQYF. The variable domain in full, completed from reference TRBV5-1 and TRBJ2-5, reads KAGVTQTPRYLIKTRGQQVTLSCSPISGHRSVSWYQQTPGQGLQFLFEYFSETQRNKGNFPGRFSGRQFSNSRSEMNVSTLELGDSALYLCASSLGGVREETQYFGPGTRLLVL.

The chain uses TRBV7-9 and TRBJ2-7; the D is unclear. CDR3 length: 13 amino acids. The V gene's germline CDR1 is SEHNR and CDR2 FQNEAQ (reference sequence). Trimming took off 8 bases at V and 0 bases at J, with 11 bases between the two ends. In nucleotides, the CDR3 is TGTGCCAGCTTCGACCGAGACTCCTACGAGCAGTACTTC. It encodes CASFDRDSYEQYF.

This clonotype came up many times. The gene calls are TRBV6-1 and TRBJ2-7; the D gene is possibly TRBD1 (6 bases). The germline V gene encodes CDR1 MNHNS and CDR2 SASEGT. V shed 6 bases and J shed 2 bases, with 17 bases lying between them. The CDR3 runs 15 residues. DNA of the CDR3: TGTGCCAGCAGCCGTACAGGGATAAGGACCTACGAGCAGTACTTC. Translated: CASSRTGIRTYEQYF.

The sample holds many counts of this clonotype. The chain joins TRBV5-6 to TRBJ2-3; D perhaps matches TRBD2 (6 bases). Trimming stripped 1 base from V and 4 bases from J, with 10 bases between. Germline values: CDR1 SGHDT, CDR2 YYEEEE. This CDR3 region has 14 residues. This CDR3 reads CASSLPGAADTQYF. In nucleotides, the CDR3 is TGTGCCAGCAGCTTGCCGGGAGCCGCAGATACGCAGTATTTT.

This clonotype came up a few times. The chain uses TRBV6-6 and TRBJ2-6; the match to TRBD2 covers 8 bases. The V and J ends lost 4 bases and 4 bases, in that order; junction bases with no gene match: 3. This CDR3 region has 15 residues. CDR1 is MNHNY and CDR2 is SVGAGI in the germline V gene (reference sequence). The CDR3 loop is CASSLTGGGANVLTF. The CDR3 bases are TGTGCCAGCAGTTTGACGGGAGGGGGGGCCAACGTCCTGACTTTC.

This clonotype was counted only a few times. The chain links TRBV30 to TRBJ2-6; D is ambiguous. Germline assignment: CDR1 GTSNPN and CDR2 SVGIG (reference sequence). The CDR3 runs to 13 residues. V dropped 5 bases and J dropped 12 bases, with 17 bases sitting between them. The CDR3 sequence: CAWVPAGDPVLTF. The CDR3 bases are TGTGCCTGGGTGCCGGCTGGCGACCCCGTCCTGACTTTC.

This clonotype appeared many times. This chain connects TRBV3-1 to TRBJ1-2; a possible D gene is TRBD1 (5 bases). CDR1 and CDR2 from the germline V gene are LGHDT and YNNKEL (reference sequence). The CDR3 covers 12 residues. The V and J ends lost 3 bases and 3 bases respectively, with 5 bases between them. CDR3: CASSQGDYGYTF. DNA for the CDR3: TGTGCCAGCAGCCAGGGGGACTATGGCTACACCTTC. Filled out from reference TRBV3-1 and TRBJ1-2, the complete variable domain reads DTAVSQTPKYLVTQMGNDKSIKCEQNLGHDTMYWYKQDSKKFLKIMFSYNNKELIINETVPNRFSPKSPDKAHLNLHINSLELGDSAVYFCASSQGDYGYTFGSGTRLTVV.